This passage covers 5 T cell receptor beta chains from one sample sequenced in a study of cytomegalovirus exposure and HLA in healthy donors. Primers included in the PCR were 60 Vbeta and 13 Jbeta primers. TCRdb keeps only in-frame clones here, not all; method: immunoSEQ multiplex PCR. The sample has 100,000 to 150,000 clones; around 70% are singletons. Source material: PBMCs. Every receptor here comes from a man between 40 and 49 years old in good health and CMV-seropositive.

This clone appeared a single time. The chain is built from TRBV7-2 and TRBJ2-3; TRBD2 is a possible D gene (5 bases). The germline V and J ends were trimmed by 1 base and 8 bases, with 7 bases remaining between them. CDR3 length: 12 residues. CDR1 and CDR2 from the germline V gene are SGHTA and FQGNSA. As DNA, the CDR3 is TGTGCCAGCAGCTTAGGAGCGGCTACGCAGTATTTT. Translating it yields CASSLGAATQYF.

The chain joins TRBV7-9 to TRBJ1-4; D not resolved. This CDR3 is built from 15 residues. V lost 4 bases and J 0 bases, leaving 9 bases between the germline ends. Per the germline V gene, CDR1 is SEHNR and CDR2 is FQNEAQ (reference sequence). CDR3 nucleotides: TGTGCCAGCAGCTCCTCTCTTGCAACTAATGAAAAACTGTTTTTT. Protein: CASSSSLATNEKLFF.

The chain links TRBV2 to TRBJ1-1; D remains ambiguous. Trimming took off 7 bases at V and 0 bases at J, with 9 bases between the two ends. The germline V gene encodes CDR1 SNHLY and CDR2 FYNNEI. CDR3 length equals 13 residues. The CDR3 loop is CASTPEVNTEAFF. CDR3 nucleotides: TGTGCCAGCACCCCAGAGGTGAACACTGAAGCTTTCTTT.

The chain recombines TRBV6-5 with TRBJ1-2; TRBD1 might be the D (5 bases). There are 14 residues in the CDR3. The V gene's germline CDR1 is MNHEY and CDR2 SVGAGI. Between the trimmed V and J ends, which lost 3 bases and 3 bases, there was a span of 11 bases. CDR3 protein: CASSYSRGYYGYTF. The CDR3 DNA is TGTGCCAGCAGTTATTCCCGGGGGTACTATGGCTACACCTTC.

The CDR3 is CASGLGTGAGEQYF. The CDR3 bases are TGTGCTAGTGGTTTAGGTACAGGGGCGGGCGAGCAGTACTTC. The chain combines TRBV12-5 with TRBJ2-7, with 7 bases that match TRBD1. V lost 3 bases, J lost 6 bases, and 8 bases stayed unmatched. Germline V gene lookup returns CDR1 LGHNT and CDR2 FRNRAP. The CDR3 length is 14 residues.